These 3 T cell receptor beta chains originate from one sample sequenced in a study of cytomegalovirus exposure and HLA in healthy donors. The study ran its PCR with 60 Vbeta and 13 Jbeta primers. The repertoire was sequenced with immunoSEQ multiplex PCR; TCRdb's copy has only in-frame clones and lacks some. The sample has some 90,000 clones, around 84% seen once. The sample comprised PBMCs. The receptors come from a human donor in good health.

As for this clone: Within the sample, other DNA sequences also encode this same CDR3. J is TRBJ2-7 and V is TRBV6-1; 7 bases match TRBD2. Germline V gene lookup returns CDR1 MNHNS and CDR2 SASEGT. The ends lost 2 bases at V and 0 bases at J; junction bases unmatched: 4. The CDR3 length is 15 residues. The CDR3 loop is CASSELRGSSYEQYF. Written as DNA, the CDR3 is TGTGCCAGCAGTGAACTGCGGGGGAGCTCCTACGAGCAGTACTTC.

The chain carries TRBV11-1 and TRBJ2-4; tentative D call: TRBD1 (5 bases). Germline V gives CDR1 SGHAT, CDR2 FQDESV (reference sequence). With 6 bases removed from V and 2 bases from J, the gap between germline ends came to 8 bases. The CDR3 is made up of 13 amino acids. CDR3 sequence reads: CASSQGTKNIQYF. The DNA for the CDR3 is TGTGCCAGCAGTCAGGGAACCAAAAACATTCAGTACTTC. Using reference TRBV11-1 and TRBJ2-4 for the parts outside the CDR3, the full variable domain is EAEVAQSPRYKITEKSQAVAFWCDPISGHATLYWYRQILGQGPELLVQFQDESVVDDSQLPKDRFSAERLKGVDSTLKIQPAELGDSAMYLCASSQGTKNIQYFGAGTRLSVL.

There are a few counts of this clone. The V call is TRBV7-9, the J call TRBJ1-5, with a possible D match to TRBD1 (5 bases). The CDR3 runs to 18 residues. With 3 bases removed from V and 4 bases from J, the gap between germline ends came to 22 bases. Germline assignment: CDR1 SEHNR and CDR2 FQNEAQ (reference sequence). DNA of the CDR3: TGTGCCAGCAGCTTCTCGGGGGTGGGGAAGGTGCGGAATCAGCCCCAGCATTTT. Its translation: CASSFSGVGKVRNQPQHF. The complete variable domain, with remaining parts taken from reference TRBV7-9 and TRBJ1-5, reads DTGVSQNPRHKITKRGQNVTFRCDPISEHNRLYWYRQTLGQGPEFLTYFQNEAQLEKSRLLSDRFSAERPKGSFSTLEIQRTEQGDSAMYLCASSFSGVGKVRNQPQHFGDGTRLSIL.